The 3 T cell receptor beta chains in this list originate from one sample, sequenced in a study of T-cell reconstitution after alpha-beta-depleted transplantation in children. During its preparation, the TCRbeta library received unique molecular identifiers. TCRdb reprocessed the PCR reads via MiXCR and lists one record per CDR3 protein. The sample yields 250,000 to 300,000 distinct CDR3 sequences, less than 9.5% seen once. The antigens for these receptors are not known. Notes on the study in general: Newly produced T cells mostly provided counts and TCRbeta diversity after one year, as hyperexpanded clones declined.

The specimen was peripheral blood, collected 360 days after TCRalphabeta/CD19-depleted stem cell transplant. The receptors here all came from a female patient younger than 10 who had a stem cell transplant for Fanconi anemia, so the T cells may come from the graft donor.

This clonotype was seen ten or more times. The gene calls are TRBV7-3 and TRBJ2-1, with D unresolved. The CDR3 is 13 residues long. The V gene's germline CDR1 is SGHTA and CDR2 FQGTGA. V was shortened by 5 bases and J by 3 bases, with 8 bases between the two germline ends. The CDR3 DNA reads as TGTGCCAGCAGCAAAAGCGTCTACAATGAGCAGTTCTTC. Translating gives CASSKSVYNEQFF.

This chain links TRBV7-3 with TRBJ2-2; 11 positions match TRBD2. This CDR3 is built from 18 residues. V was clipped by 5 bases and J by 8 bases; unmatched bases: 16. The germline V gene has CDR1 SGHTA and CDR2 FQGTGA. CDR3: CASSPTAVLAGGRGELFF. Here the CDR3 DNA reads TGTGCCAGCAGCCCAACGGCGGTCCTAGCGGGAGGACGAGGGGAGCTGTTTTTT.

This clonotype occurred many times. CDR3 sequence reads: CASSAMTWQETQYF. DNA for the CDR3: TGCGCCAGCAGCGCTATGACATGGCAAGAGACCCAGTACTTC. The chain carries TRBV5-1 and TRBJ2-5, with D unresolved. V was cut by 4 bases and J by 2 bases, with 12 bases left in between. CDR1 and CDR2 from the germline V gene are SGHRS and YFSETQ. The CDR3 is 14 amino acids.